The next 13 T cell receptor beta chains were all read from a single sample in a study of cytomegalovirus exposure and HLA in healthy donors (dated by TCRdb to about 2017). Receptors were amplified or captured by the immunoSEQ multiplex PCR assay. A mixture of 60 forward primers for TCR Vbeta segments and 13 reverse primers for TCR Jbeta segments was used in the multiplex PCR. TCRdb retrieved this table from immuneACCESS and kept in-frame rearrangements only. Not all clones are present; in checked studies, unresolved V genes account for under half, and no reason is known for the remainder. This sample has 150,000 to 200,000 clones in its table, and about four fifths of those were observed once. Of the sample, approximately 3.6% is held by the ten largest clones. Sequencing input: PBMCs. These receptors were obtained from a man between 35 and 55 years old in good health and CMV-seropositive.

The gene calls are TRBV20-1 and TRBJ1-3; possible D gene TRBD1, 5 bases. Trimming shortened V by 4 bases and J by 4 bases, and 5 bases separated the two germline ends. The CDR3 totals 11 residues. CDR1 and CDR2 (germline): DFQATT, SNEGSKA (reference sequence). CDR3 nucleotide sequence: TGCAGTGCTAACAGGGGAAACACCATATATTTT. This translates into CSANRGNTIYF.

The chain links TRBV7-2 to TRBJ2-5, with 13 bases matching TRBD2. The length of the CDR3 is 16 residues. Unmatched junction bases numbered 8, after V lost 5 bases and J lost 5 bases. Germline-derived CDR1 and CDR2 are SGHTA and FQGNSA. CDR3 amino acids: CASSGRTSGRHETQYF. In DNA, the CDR3 is TGTGCCAGCAGCGGCAGGACTAGCGGGAGACATGAGACCCAGTACTTC.

The rearrangement uses TRBV7-8 and TRBJ2-2, with 11 bases aligning to TRBD2. V was pared by 5 bases and J by 4 bases, with 12 bases of the junction left unmatched. Per the germline V gene, CDR1 is SGHVS and CDR2 is FQNEAQ. CDR3 length: 18 residues. The CDR3 DNA reads TGTGCCAGCAGCCCCCGGGGTAGCGGGGGGGCGGGCACCGGGGAGCTGTTTTTT. It is translated as CASSPRGSGGAGTGELFF.

V and J are TRBV14 and TRBJ1-2; D remains ambiguous. Germline V CDR1 and CDR2: SGHDN, FVKESK. This CDR3 is built from 14 residues. The V end lost 2 bases, the J end lost 3 bases, and 10 bases lay between the germline ends. The CDR3 here is CASSQKAGDYGYTF. CDR3 nucleotides: TGTGCCAGCAGCCAAAAGGCGGGAGACTATGGCTACACCTTC.

The chain employs TRBV6-5 and TRBJ2-7; TRBD1 matches 7 bases. The J segment lost 7 bases and the V segment lost 8 bases, leaving 8 bases of the junction unmatched. The CDR3 runs 12 residues. From germline, CDR1 is MNHEY and CDR2 SVGAGI. In DNA, the CDR3 is TGTGCCAGCCGGGACAGTGCGCTTGAGCAGTACTTC. It encodes CASRDSALEQYF.

A few counts support this clone. The V gene is TRBV6-5, the J gene TRBJ1-1; D gene ambiguous. CDR1 and CDR2 (germline): MNHEY, SVGAGI. This CDR3 comprises 13 residues. With 5 bases removed from V and 3 bases from J, the gap between germline ends came to 10 bases. CDR3 sequence: CASSALDDTEAFF. The CDR3 DNA is TGTGCCAGCAGTGCCCTAGATGACACTGAAGCTTTCTTT.

The V gene is TRBV4-1, the J gene TRBJ2-3, with D tentatively TRBD1 (5 bases). This CDR3 spans 15 amino acids. Germline loops: CDR1 MGHRA, CDR2 YSYEKL. Trimming stripped 0 bases from V and 6 bases from J, with 13 bases between. The CDR3 coding sequence is TGCGCCAGCAGCCAAGATTTTGGGGCTCATGATACGCAGTATTTT. As protein: CASSQDFGAHDTQYF.

The V and J genes are TRBV5-4 and TRBJ1-5, with D possibly matching TRBD1 (5 bases). Trimming shortened V by 1 base and J by 3 bases, and 8 bases separated the two germline ends. Germline CDR1 is SGHNT and CDR2 is YYREEE (reference sequence). This CDR3 has 14 residues. This CDR3 reads CASSLQGSNQPQHF. In DNA, the CDR3 is TGTGCCAGCAGCTTGCAGGGTTCCAATCAGCCCCAGCATTTT. The full variable domain, in which reference TRBV5-4 and TRBJ1-5 provide the parts outside the CDR3, is ETGVTQSPTHLIKTRGQQVTLRCSSQSGHNTVSWYQQALGQGPQFIFQYYREEENGRGNFPPRFSGLQFPNYSSELNVNALELDDSALYLCASSLQGSNQPQHFGDGTRLSIL.

V gene TRBV29-1 combines with J gene TRBJ1-3; TRBD1 is a possible D gene (6 bases). Trimming left V 5 bases short and J 4 bases short, with 15 bases between. The germline CDR1 and CDR2 sequences are SQVTM and ANQGSEA. CDR3 size: 14 residues. The CDR3: CSVSPGTPGNTIYF. In DNA, the CDR3 is TGCAGCGTTTCTCCCGGGACACCCGGAAACACCATATATTTT. Variable domain in full (rest from reference TRBV29-1 and TRBJ1-3): SAVISQKPSRDICQRGTSLTIQCQVDSQVTMMFWYRQQPGQSLTLIATANQGSEATYESGFVIDKFPISRPNLTFSTLTVSNMSPEDSSIYLCSVSPGTPGNTIYFGEGSWLTVV.

The genes are TRBV5-1 and TRBJ1-1, with D possibly TRBD1 on 5 matching bases. Trimming took 0 bases from V and 2 from J, leaving 11 bases between them. The CDR3 length is 15 residues. Germline-derived CDR1 and CDR2 are SGHRS and YFSETQ. The CDR3 DNA sequence: TGCGCCAGCAGCTTGGTGCCGGACACTAACACTGAAGCTTTCTTT. Encoded protein: CASSLVPDTNTEAFF.

The V and J genes are TRBV9 and TRBJ2-5; 11 bases agree with TRBD2. The length of the CDR3 is 19 residues. With V trimmed by 0 bases and J by 2 bases, 12 bases remained unmatched. Germline V lookup: CDR1 SGDLS, CDR2 YYNGEE. CDR3 nucleotide sequence: TGTGCCAGCAGCGTAGAGCCAGCACGACTAGCGGGGAATCAAGAGACCCAGTACTTC. Translating it yields CASSVEPARLAGNQETQYF.

The sample holds a few counts of this clone. The chain couples TRBV7-9 to TRBJ2-6, with TRBD1 matching over 8 bases. V gave up 1 base and J gave up 0 bases; unmatched junction bases: 8. The germline CDR1 and CDR2 sequences are SEHNR and FQNEAQ (reference sequence). The CDR3 has 19 residues. This chain's CDR3 is CASSLGRQGRPSGANVLTF. CDR3 in DNA: TGTGCCAGCAGCTTAGGTAGACAGGGGCGCCCCTCTGGGGCCAACGTCCTGACTTTC.

The gene calls are TRBV28 and TRBJ2-4, with 7 positions matching TRBD1. The V gene's germline CDR1 is MDHEN and CDR2 SYDVKM. The CDR3 totals 15 residues. With 6 bases clipped from V and 1 base from J, the junction kept 6 bases outside the gene matches. CDR3 sequence reads: CASSPQGTAKNIQYF. The CDR3 DNA reads TGTGCCAGCAGCCCACAGGGGACGGCCAAAAACATTCAGTACTTC.